This passage covers 26 T cell receptor beta chains from one sample sequenced in a study of OX40 agonist ivuxolimab in advanced cancers. Produced via immunoSEQ multiplex PCR; TCRdb's table is partial and in-frame only. The sample consists of around 80,000 clones, more than 80% of them appearing once. Sample: CD4+ or CD8+ T cells sorted from blood, taken in a trial of the OX40 agonist ivuxolimab. These TCRs come from an adult with an advanced solid tumor such as melanoma, head and neck, liver or kidney cancer.

V is TRBV7-9 and J is TRBJ2-7, with 8 bases identical to TRBD2. The germline V gene encodes CDR1 SEHNR and CDR2 FQNEAQ (reference sequence). V lost 5 bases to trimming and J lost 4 bases; unmatched junction nucleotides: 7. The CDR3 length is 14 residues. The CDR3 DNA reads as TGTGCCAGCAGCCCCGGGGGGGGGAGGTACGAGCAGTACGTC. It encodes CASSPGGGRYEQYV.

In its sample, this clone was seen a few times. In DNA form, the CDR3 reads TGTGCCAGCAGCTTGGCGGGCGGGACAGGGGGAGAAAAACTGTTTTTT. Amino acids: CASSLAGGTGGEKLFF. The V and J genes are TRBV5-5 and TRBJ1-4, with TRBD1 matching 11 bases. The CDR3 has 16 residues. V was clipped by 0 bases and J by 8 bases; unmatched bases: 6. Germline CDR1 SGHKS, CDR2 YYEKEE (reference sequence).

The chain has TRBV7-2 and TRBJ2-3; 7 bases align to TRBD2. CDR3 length: 17 residues. Per germline, CDR1 SGHTA and CDR2 FQGNSA. The V gene end was trimmed by 1 base and the J gene end by 0 bases; junction bases not matched to a gene: 7. The CDR3 is CASSLDRAGTSTDTQYF. For the CDR3, the DNA is TGTGCCAGCAGCTTAGACCGAGCGGGGACTAGCACAGATACGCAGTATTTT.

J is TRBJ1-5 and V is TRBV28, with D possibly TRBD1 on 5 matching bases. The CDR3 contains 12 residues. Germline loops: CDR1 MDHEN, CDR2 SYDVKM. V was clipped by 7 bases and J by 4 bases, with 8 bases between them. The CDR3 DNA reads as TGTGCCAGCATAGGGGTAAATCAGCCCCAGCATTTT. This codes for CASIGVNQPQHF.

V is TRBV18 and J is TRBJ1-4; D may be TRBD1 (5 bases). Trimming cost V 1 base and J 0 bases, with 12 bases left between them. The germline V gene has CDR1 KGHSH and CDR2 LQKENI. The CDR3 covers 17 residues. The CDR3 sequence: CASSPQTVLATNEKLFF. The CDR3 DNA sequence: TGTGCCAGCTCACCACAGACAGTCCTAGCAACTAATGAAAAACTGTTTTTT.

This clone was seen just once. The genes are TRBV7-2 and TRBJ2-5; D is possibly TRBD1 (5 bases). The V and J ends lost 6 bases and 2 bases respectively, with 13 bases between them. CDR1 is SGHTA, CDR2 FQGNSA, per germline. The CDR3 spans 14 residues. The CDR3 loop reads CASSFNPGQETQYF. CDR3 DNA sequence: TGTGCCAGCAGTTTTAACCCAGGGCAAGAGACCCAGTACTTC.

The chain joins TRBV29-1 to TRBJ2-5, with TRBD1 as a possible D gene (5 bases). Looked up from germline, CDR1 is SQVTM and CDR2 is ANQGSEA. This CDR3 contains 13 residues. With 5 bases removed from V and 5 bases from J, the gap between germline ends came to 15 bases. The CDR3 DNA reads TGCAGCGTTCCCCACCAGGGTTCTGAGACCCAGTACTTC. This sequence encodes CSVPHQGSETQYF.

CDR3 protein: CASTTWGGKQLHAYEQYF. CDR3 bases: TGCGCCAGCACCACCTGGGGAGGGAAACAACTCCATGCCTACGAGCAGTACTTC. This chain links TRBV5-1 with TRBJ2-7, with 7 positions matching TRBD2. V was pared by 6 bases and J by 2 bases, with 20 bases of the junction left unmatched. The CDR3 is 18 residues long. CDR1 is SGHRS and CDR2 is YFSETQ in the germline V gene.

In its sample, this clone was seen once. The genes are TRBV11-3 and TRBJ2-3; D call uncertain. This CDR3 is built from 13 residues. Trimming cost V 5 bases and J 4 bases, with 10 bases left between them. Germline CDR1 SGHNT, CDR2 YENEEA. The CDR3 DNA sequence: TGTGCCAGCAGCCGCGAGTTCCCAGATACGCAGTATTTT. Amino acids: CASSREFPDTQYF.

The chain has TRBV3-1 (or the pseudogene TRBV3-2) and TRBJ1-2; no definite D call. V shed 11 bases and J shed 4 bases, with 5 bases lying between them. Germline V CDR1 and CDR2: LGHDT, YNNKEL (reference sequence). CDR3 length equals 9 residues. The CDR3 region has the DNA TGTGCCGGGCCCTATGGCTACACCTTC. This translates into CAGPYGYTF.

The chain joins TRBV6-1 to TRBJ2-7, with D maybe TRBD2 (6 bases). Trimming stripped 6 bases from V and 3 bases from J, with 12 bases between. The CDR3 has 13 amino acids. Germline V gives CDR1 MNHNS, CDR2 SASEGT. The CDR3 region is CASRSEGIYEQYF. As DNA, the CDR3 is TGTGCCAGCAGGTCGGAGGGGATCTACGAGCAGTACTTC.

This clone appeared a single time. The chain links TRBV15 to TRBJ1-3, with D unresolved. The CDR3 consists of 16 residues. V dropped 5 bases and J dropped 0 bases, with 14 bases sitting between them. Germline CDR1 reads LNHNV; CDR2 reads YYDKDF (reference sequence). The CDR3 spells CATSPYKVGSGNTIYF. The CDR3 region has the DNA TGTGCCACCAGCCCCTATAAAGTAGGCTCTGGAAACACCATATATTTT.

J is TRBJ2-2 and V is TRBV5-1; TRBD2 matches 9 bases. Germline V gives CDR1 SGHRS, CDR2 YFSETQ. The V segment lost 5 bases and the J segment 3 bases; nucleotides outside the gene matches: 11. This CDR3 is 17 amino acids long. This CDR3 is CASRSTSGQGDTGELFF. The CDR3 coding sequence is TGCGCCAGCAGGTCGACTAGCGGTCAAGGGGACACCGGGGAGCTGTTTTTT.

Only a few counts were recorded for this clone. V usage is TRBV7-9 and J usage is TRBJ1-5, with unresolved D. The CDR3 is made up of 11 amino acids. The V end lost 5 bases, the J end lost 9 bases, and 8 bases lay between the germline ends. CDR1 and CDR2 from the germline V gene are SEHNR and FQNEAQ (reference sequence). CDR3 coding DNA: TGTGCCAGCAGCCGGGAAGGGCCCCAGCATTTT. Protein: CASSREGPQHF.

DNA for the CDR3: TGTCGGGCGAGCTCCTATAATTCACCCCTCCACTTT. Translation gives CRASSYNSPLHF. The chain recombines TRBV7-2 with TRBJ1-6; no definite D call. The V gene's germline CDR1 is SGHTA and CDR2 FQGNSA. The CDR3 length is 12 residues.

The rearrangement uses TRBV6-1 and TRBJ2-2; no reliable D call. CDR1 is MNHNS and CDR2 is SASEGT in the germline V gene. V dropped 8 bases and J dropped 0 bases, with 10 bases sitting between them. The CDR3 covers 14 residues. CDR3 amino acids: CASLLTANTGELFF. DNA of the CDR3: TGTGCCAGCCTCCTCACCGCGAACACCGGGGAGCTGTTTTTT.

The chain combines TRBV15 with TRBJ2-7; no definite D call. The CDR3 consists of 15 residues. Germline V gene data show CDR1 as LNHNV and CDR2 as YYDKDF (reference sequence). V dropped 0 bases and J dropped 2 bases, with 11 bases sitting between them. The CDR3 loop reads CATSREVAPAYEQYV. For the CDR3, the DNA is TGTGCCACCAGCAGAGAGGTGGCACCCGCCTACGAGCAGTACGTC.

The V call is TRBV4-2, the J call TRBJ2-1, with 13 bases that match TRBD2. The CDR3 consists of 19 residues. V gave up 4 bases and J gave up 4 bases; unmatched junction bases: 13. The germline V gene has CDR1 LGHNA and CDR2 YNFKEQ. The CDR3: CASSPFLLAGGPRYNEQFF. CDR3 DNA: TGTGCCAGCAGCCCATTTCTACTAGCGGGGGGGCCACGGTACAATGAGCAGTTCTTC.

The chain couples TRBV28 to TRBJ1-1; possible D gene TRBD1, 5 bases. The CDR3 runs 15 residues. The V and J ends lost 6 bases and 4 bases respectively, with 18 bases between them. Looked up from germline, CDR1 is MDHEN and CDR2 is SYDVKM. Written as DNA, the CDR3 is TGTGCCAGCAGCCGGGACCGGGCGACGAGCACTGAAGCTTTCTTT. Its translation is CASSRDRATSTEAFF.

This chain connects TRBV5-1 to TRBJ2-5; no reliable D call. CDR3 length: 15 amino acids. The V end lost 2 bases, the J end lost 2 bases, and 13 bases lay between the germline ends. Looked up from germline, CDR1 is SGHRS and CDR2 is YFSETQ. The CDR3 here is CASSFGNSGQETQYF. Written as DNA, the CDR3 is TGCGCCAGCAGCTTTGGTAATAGTGGTCAAGAGACCCAGTACTTC.

The chain is built from TRBV7-2 and TRBJ2-7; possible D gene TRBD2, 5 bases. The CDR3 is made up of 14 amino acids. Germline CDR1 SGHTA, CDR2 FQGNSA. Deletions cut 3 bases from V and 6 bases from J, with 15 bases between. The CDR3 nucleotides are TGTGCCAGCAGCTTGGTCAGCGGACCTAGCGAGCAGTACTTC. Amino acid sequence: CASSLVSGPSEQYF.

The genes are TRBV25-1 and TRBJ2-3; no definite D call. Deletions cut 3 bases from V and 2 bases from J, with 6 bases between. There are 13 residues in the CDR3. CDR1 and CDR2 (germline): MGHDK, SYGVNS. The CDR3 sequence is CASSEAVTDTQYF. CDR3 DNA sequence: TGTGCCAGCAGTGAGGCTGTCACAGATACGCAGTATTTT.

The V gene is TRBV10-2, the J gene TRBJ1-3; no clear D gene. The CDR3 length is 13 residues. V was cut by 2 bases and J by 4 bases, with 6 bases left in between. CDR1 is WSHSY and CDR2 is SAAADI in the germline V gene. CDR3 in DNA: TGCGCCAGCAGTGAGAACTCCGGAAACACCATATATTTT. Encoded protein: CASSENSGNTIYF.

This clone was detected only a few times. The CDR3 sequence is CASSTKTGKDTEAFF. CDR3 sequence (DNA): TGTGCCAGCAGTACGAAGACAGGGAAGGACACTGAAGCTTTCTTT. The rearrangement joins TRBV28 to TRBJ1-1, with TRBD1 matching 7 bases. The CDR3 totals 15 residues. J gave up 3 bases and V 5 bases, and 9 bases lay outside the gene matches. Looked up from germline, CDR1 is MDHEN and CDR2 is SYDVKM.

The count of this clone is one. This chain joins TRBV19 and TRBJ2-7; no definite D call. The V and J ends lost 4 bases and 0 bases respectively, with 22 bases between them. Per the germline V gene, CDR1 is LNHDA and CDR2 is SQIVND (reference sequence). This CDR3 is built from 18 residues. The CDR3 region has the DNA TGTGCCAGTAGTAACTCTGTCTCTGGCCAGTCCTTCTCCTACGAGCAGTACTTC. This translates into CASSNSVSGQSFSYEQYF.

V and J are TRBV28 and TRBJ2-7; possible D gene TRBD1, 6 bases. Germline CDR1 MDHEN, CDR2 SYDVKM. V was trimmed by 8 bases and J by 3 bases, leaving 17 bases between them. The CDR3 is made up of 14 amino acids. CDR3 DNA sequence: TGTGCCAGCCACCCCGGGACACAATTCTACGAGCAGTACTTC. Translating it yields CASHPGTQFYEQYF.